This T cell receptor beta chain was obtained from a study of CD8+CD57+ T cells in acquired aplastic anemia (dated by TCRdb to the late 2010s). Regarding the study in general: Extracted DNA from sorted CD4+ and CD8+ cells averaged about 2.9 ug, ranging from about 0.18 to 27.4 ug. CD8+CD57+ expansion was defined as frequency above the mean frequency observed in healthy subjects.

Concerning this clonotype: It has no known antigen specificity. The record has no base qualities; no much larger clone is one base away.

Profiling of TCR beta VDJ combinations and CDR3 sequences used genomic DNA as the template. TCR repertoire sequencing was run on an Illumina HiSeq 2000. From the authors' description of their analysis: TRBV/TRBJ rearrangement plots, CDR3 size and DJ length profiles, and Simpson's diversity index were used to evaluate the repertoires. The most abundant DNA sequence in the deep sequencing data was taken as the immunodominant clone. CDR3 amino acid sequences were checked for sharing across subjects and were also compared against the VDJdb database and published repertoires. The public reads were reprocessed in TCRdb via fastp at Q25 and MiXCR, keeping in-frame beta chains. Every CDR3 protein is listed once, alongside the most common genes and DNA of its rows. The V and J calls come from TCRdb's annotation, not from the publication. For this sample the table gives approximately 220,000 distinct CDR3 sequences, of which around 45% were detected only once. The ten top clones hold 7.8% of the sample.

The cysteine opens and the phenylalanine closes a CDR3 of 16 amino acids. Kept here is only the CDR3 DNA, which spans 48 bases and is read in frame from base 1. The germline V gene sets CDR1 to ENHRY and CDR2 to SYGVKD. The junction shows trimming of 6 bases on V and 0 bases on J, plus 18 bases between the germline ends. Flow cytometry had shown CD8+CD57+ cell expansion in the patients selected for sequencing. Every patient had a diagnosis of severe acquired aplastic anemia based on International Study of Aplastic Anemia and Agranulocytosis and Camitta criteria. No patient had received any therapy when blood was sampled. The study deep-sequenced TCR repertoires of sorted CD4+ and CD8+ blood T cells from severe aplastic anemia patients and healthy subjects. Patients were enrolled under clinicaltrials.gov protocols 00001620, 01623167, 00001397, 00071045, 00081523 and 00961064 in the USA. Ficoll-Paque density gradient centrifugation was used to isolate peripheral blood mononuclear cells. Before DNA extraction, CD4+ and CD8+ T cells were sorted by FACS or by magnetic beads.

On the study overall, not on this receptor specifically: Over 25 CD8+ CDR3 sequences were found in both patients and controls but appeared to be highly expressed in patients and within the immunodominant clones of the patients. No significant difference in CD8+ Simpson's diversity was found between patients and healthy controls (P=0.060).

The sequence is built from TRBV10-3 and TRBJ2-7, with a tentative D gene TRBD1 over 6 matching bases. This TCR was sampled from a human donor with aplastic anemia. The sequenced sample was sorted CD4+, CD8+, or CD8+CD57+ T cells (not recorded which) from PBMCs. CDR3 loop: CAIRDVKAGDSYEQYF. The bases are TGTGCCATCAGAGATGTTAAGGCAGGGGACTCCTACGAGCAGTACTTC.